The 13 T cell receptor beta chains listed next were all sequenced from one sample in a study of Graves' ophthalmopathy and Graves' hyperthyroidism. TCR beta CDR3 amplification used RNA transcripts. The authors performed first-round RT-PCR with HTBI primers and then a second-round multiplex PCR. One entry per CDR3 protein, called by TCRdb with MiXCR from the multiplex PCR reads. The table lists around 520,000 distinct CDR3 sequences, about 35% of them singletons. The specimen was peripheral blood or thyroid tissue (not recorded which). Receptors originate from an adult man with Graves' hyperthyroidism.

This clonotype was seen ten or more times. This chain links TRBV12-3 or TRBV12-4 with TRBJ2-7; 11 bases are shared with TRBD1. V gave up 5 bases and J gave up 4 bases; unmatched junction bases: 7. There are 15 residues in the CDR3. CDR3 loop: CASSPIGQGAYEQYF. Written as DNA, the CDR3 is TGTGCCAGCAGTCCCATAGGACAGGGGGCATACGAGCAGTACTTC.

The rearrangement joins TRBV7-3 to TRBJ2-2; 7 bases agree with TRBD1. J lost 6 bases, V lost 5 bases, and 9 bases had no gene match. Germline V gives CDR1 SGHTA, CDR2 FQGTGA. This CDR3 comprises 15 residues. The CDR3: CASSPSLDRAGELFF. In DNA, the CDR3 is TGTGCCAGCAGCCCATCCCTTGACAGGGCCGGGGAGCTGTTTTTT.

The table lists this clonotype with many counts. The chain carries TRBV29-1 and TRBJ2-2, with D hard to call. Germline lookup yields CDR1 SQVTM and CDR2 ANQGSEA. V lost 5 bases and J lost 5, with 9 bases in between. There are 12 residues in the CDR3. DNA for the CDR3: TGCAGCGTTCCCCGAGATACCGGGGAGCTGTTTTTT. This codes for CSVPRDTGELFF.

The chain uses TRBV7-9 and TRBJ2-3, with a possible D match to TRBD2 (5 bases). Deletions cut 6 bases from V and 0 bases from J, with 10 bases between. The CDR3 spans 14 residues. The V gene's germline CDR1 is SEHNR and CDR2 FQNEAQ (reference sequence). CDR3 sequence: CASSYRTSTDTQYF. CDR3 nucleotide sequence: TGTGCCAGCAGTTACCGGACTAGCACAGATACGCAGTATTTT.

There are a few counts of this clonotype. The junction shows a germline mismatch at one end, possibly a read error. The chain recombines TRBV10-2 with TRBJ1-5, with 9 positions matching TRBD1. The CDR3 is made up of 16 amino acids. Germline V lookup: CDR1 WSHSY, CDR2 SAAADI. CDR3 region: CASSLALGTGFQPQHF. The CDR3 DNA reads TGTGCCAGCAGTTTAGCGCTCGGGACAGGGTTTCAGCCCCAGCATTTT.

This clonotype was seen a single time. The chain uses TRBV2 and TRBJ2-7, with 12 bases aligning to TRBD2. The J call is in doubt because the DNA end fits TRBJ2-1 better. Germline CDR1 is SNHLY and CDR2 is FYNNEI. The length of the CDR3 is 16 residues. The CDR3 DNA sequence: TGTGCCAGCAGTCCCGGACTAGCGGGGACCTACAATGAGCAGTTCTTC. Protein sequence: CASSPGLAGTYNEQFF.

There are many counts of this clonotype. The genes are TRBV29-1 and TRBJ1-1; D is perhaps TRBD1 (6 bases). The CDR3 is 13 residues long. V was shortened by 4 bases and J by 0 bases, with 9 bases between the two germline ends. Germline CDR1 is SQVTM and CDR2 is ANQGSEA. The CDR3 DNA sequence: TGCAGCGTTGGATGGGACATGAACACTGAAGCTTTCTTT. Its protein is CSVGWDMNTEAFF. Combining the CDR3 with reference TRBV29-1 and TRBJ1-1 gives the whole variable domain SAVISQKPSRDICQRGTSLTIQCQVDSQVTMMFWYRQQPGQSLTLIATANQGSEATYESGFVIDKFPISRPNLTFSTLTVSNMSPEDSSIYLCSVGWDMNTEAFFGQGTRLTVV.

Points on this clonotype: The DNA is omitted, as the CDR3 cannot be located on it reliably, and the CDR3 follows TCRdb's listing. The gene calls are TRBV2 and TRBJ1-2; the DNA was not used to check the table's D call, TRBD1. The length of the CDR3 is 15 amino acids, counting both ends. Germline V lookup: CDR1 SNHLY, CDR2 FYNNEI. The CDR3 region is CAGSFLAGGDYGYTF.

This clonotype was seen repeatedly, ten times or more. The V gene is TRBV7-6, the J gene TRBJ1-2; TRBD1 matches 8 bases. In germline, CDR1 is SGHVS, CDR2 FNYEAQ. CDR3 length: 13 residues. V lost 5 bases, J lost 6 bases, and 5 bases stayed unmatched. As DNA, the CDR3 is TGTGCCAGCAGCCCAGGACAGGGAGATGGCTACACCTTC. The encoded protein is CASSPGQGDGYTF.

This clonotype was seen repeatedly, ten times or more. This chain joins TRBV19 and TRBJ1-4; 8 positions agree with TRBD1. This CDR3 contains 15 residues. V gave up 5 bases and J gave up 2 bases; unmatched junction bases: 4. CDR1 is LNHDA, CDR2 SQIVND, per germline (reference sequence). CDR3 sequence (DNA): TGTGCCAGTAGTGCGCGGACAGGGACTAATGAAAAACTGTTTTTT. This encodes CASSARTGTNEKLFF.

The V call is TRBV10-3, the J call TRBJ2-2, with D possibly being TRBD1 (6 bases). The ends were cut back, 5 bases at V and 4 bases at J, with 14 bases in the middle. This CDR3 has 15 residues. CDR1 and CDR2 (germline): ENHRY, SYGVKD. CDR3 in amino acids: CAISPRDTSTGELFF. As DNA, the CDR3 is TGTGCCATCAGTCCACGGGACACCTCCACCGGGGAGCTGTTTTTT.

In this sample, this clonotype turned up once. The V and J genes are TRBV2 and TRBJ1-1; D possibly corresponds to TRBD1 (6 bases). The CDR3 runs 12 residues. Trimming shortened V by 6 bases and J by 13 bases, and 18 bases separated the two germline ends. CDR1 is SNHLY, CDR2 FYNNEI, per germline. CDR3 DNA sequence: TGTGCCAGCAGCGTAGAGGGGGTTGGGGGTTTCTTT. Protein sequence: CASSVEGVGGFF.

Notes on this clonotype: One end of the junction fails to match germline, which may point to a read error. V is TRBV4-2 and J is TRBJ1-5; weak D call: TRBD1 (5 bases). Germline V gene sequence: CDR1 LGHNA, CDR2 YNFKEQ. The CDR3 totals 13 residues. CDR3 DNA: TGTGTCAGCAGCCAAGGGGAGGGTCAGCCCCAGCATTTT. It yields the protein CVSSQGEGQPQHF.